This TCR beta chain was found in a study of OX40 agonist ivuxolimab in advanced cancers. This table comes from immunoSEQ multiplex PCR, and its TCRdb copy is limited to in-frame clones, with some not included. The profile shows about 48,000 clones, around 80% of them singletons. Germline lookup yields CDR1 SGHNT and CDR2 YENEEA. V was cut by 1 base and J by 0 bases, with 7 bases left in between. This CDR3 has 14 amino acids. V usage is TRBV11-3 and J usage is TRBJ2-7; D remains ambiguous. The input for sequencing was CD4+ or CD8+ T cells sorted from blood, taken in a trial of the OX40 agonist ivuxolimab. The receptor comes from an adult with an advanced solid tumor such as melanoma, head and neck, liver or kidney cancer. The CDR3 region is CASSLGTASYEQYF. In DNA form, the CDR3 reads TGTGCCAGCAGCTTAGGCACCGCCTCCTACGAGCAGTACTTC.